Listed below are T cell receptor beta chains from one sample, sequenced in a study of blood T cell repertoires in COVID-19. TCRdb keeps only in-frame clones here, not all; method: immunoSEQ multiplex PCR. In the table there are about 220,000 clones, approximately 81% of which are singletons. The sequenced material came from peripheral blood. The source is a woman of 80 years or more with acute or convalescent COVID-19. CDR3s include the opening cysteine and the closing phenylalanine or tryptophan. The D gene is left open where the match is weak. A clone size is listed for some rows: how often the clone was seen (once, few, many), or a class if it is expanded.

v_call,cdr3_length,d_call,clone_size,j_call,cdr3_aa,cdr3_nt
TRBV20-1,13,TRBD2,-,TRBJ2-3,CSASLAGARTQYF,TGCAGTGCTAGTCTAGCGGGGGCTCGGACGCAGTATTTT
TRBV18,15,-,-,TRBJ1-5,CASSASRDKNQPQHF,TGTGCCAGCTCAGCGTCCCGGGACAAAAATCAGCCCCAGCATTTT
TRBV5-1,13,-,-,TRBJ1-2,CASSSNEGGGYTF,TGCGCCAGCAGTAGCAACGAGGGCGGGGGCTACACCTTC
TRBV5-4,16,-,-,TRBJ2-2,CASSSSSSAVTGELFF,TGTGCCAGCAGCTCGTCAAGTAGCGCCGTGACCGGGGAGCTGTTTTTT
TRBV21-1,21,-,-,TRBJ1-6,CASSKRGRVQHRNSYNSPLHF,TGTGCCAGCAGCAAAAGGGGGAGAGTCCAGCACCGAAATTCCTATAATTCACCCCTCCACTTT
TRBV3-1/TRBV3-2,14,-,-,TRBJ1-1,CASSQRSINTEAFF,TGTGCCAGCAGCCAGAGATCAATTAACACTGAAGCTTTCTTT
TRBV19,13,TRBD1,-,TRBJ2-1,CASRTGNYNEQFF,TGTGCCAGCAGGACAGGGAACTACAATGAGCAGTTCTTC
TRBV11-2,15,-,-,TRBJ2-7,CASSLDLAGDYEQYF,TGTGCCAGCAGCTTAGATTTGGCAGGGGACTACGAGCAGTACTTC
TRBV7-9,16,-,-,TRBJ2-3,CASSLVVPRGTDTQYF,TGTGCCAGCAGCTTAGTGGTCCCACGGGGCACAGATACGCAGTATTTT
TRBV18,14,TRBD1,-,TRBJ2-7,CASSPSTGGREQYF,TGTGCCAGCTCACCTTCAACAGGGGGTCGGGAGCAGTACTTC
TRBV5-4,15,TRBD1,-,TRBJ2-1,CASSAGQGAWGEQFF,TGTGCCAGCAGCGCAGGACAGGGGGCTTGGGGTGAGCAGTTCTTC
TRBV3-1/TRBV3-2,17,TRBD2,-,TRBJ2-3,CASSQGPLAGYTDTQYF,TGTGCCAGCAGCCAAGGCCCCCTAGCGGGCTACACAGATACGCAGTATTTT
TRBV4-3,15,-,few,TRBJ2-2,CASSQDSGYTGELFF,TGCGCCAGCAGCCAAGATTCCGGTTACACCGGGGAGCTGTTTTTT
TRBV7-8,15,-,-,TRBJ2-3,CASSLGLRRTDTQYF,TGTGCCAGCAGCTTAGGGTTGAGGCGCACAGATACGCAGTATTTT
TRBV4-1,15,TRBD1,-,TRBJ1-1,CASSQAQGAVTEAFF,TGCGCCAGCAGCCAGGCTCAGGGGGCGGTCACTGAAGCTTTCTTT
TRBV11-3,15,-,-,TRBJ2-5,CASSLDAVSSGTQYF,TGTGCCAGCAGCTTAGATGCGGTATCGAGCGGGACCCAGTACTTC
TRBV6-2/TRBV6-3,15,-,-,TRBJ1-2,CASSSPSRGNYGYTF,TGTGCCAGCAGTTCACCGTCCAGGGGTAACTATGGCTACACCTTC
TRBV3-1/TRBV3-2,14,TRBD1,few,TRBJ1-2,CASSQGDRVYGYTF,TGTGCCAGCAGCCAAGGGGACAGGGTCTATGGCTACACCTTC
TRBV11-3,16,TRBD2,-,TRBJ2-3,CASSLHRGGRTDTQYF,TGTGCCAGCAGCTTGCATCGGGGGGGCCGCACAGATACGCAGTATTTT
TRBV7-2,16,-,-,TRBJ1-2,CASSTGVGLPNYGYTF,TGTGCCAGCAGCACCGGGGTCGGTCTACCCAACTATGGCTACACCTTC
TRBV13,13,-,-,TRBJ1-1,CASSLSGDTEAFF,TGTGCCAGCAGCTTGTCGGGTGACACTGAAGCTTTCTTT
TRBV3-1/TRBV3-2,15,-,-,TRBJ1-3,CASSQVSSSGNTIYF,TGTGCCAGCAGCCAAGTTAGCAGCTCTGGAAACACCATATATTTT
TRBV19,16,TRBD1,once,TRBJ1-5,CASSIQGQGAGKPQHF,TGTGCCAGTAGTATCCAAGGACAGGGGGCCGGGAAGCCCCAGCATTTT
TRBV9,15,TRBD1,-,TRBJ1-1,CASSVGGTGNTEAFF,TGTGCCAGCAGCGTAGGGGGGACAGGGAACACTGAAGCTTTCTTT
TRBV11-3,12,-,few,TRBJ2-7,CASSLLRYEQYF,TGTGCCAGCAGCCTTCTCCGGTACGAGCAGTACTTC